The 15 T cell receptor beta chains reported below all come from one sample, sequenced in a study of blood T cell repertoires in COVID-19. Data came from immunoSEQ multiplex PCR; TCRdb stores just in-frame clones and leaves some out. Among tens of thousands of clones listed, 74% were seen once. Material for sequencing was peripheral blood. These TCRs come from a human donor with acute or convalescent COVID-19. The donor label of this sample is uncertain.

This clone was seen a few times. This chain uses TRBV4-3 with TRBJ2-7, with 8 bases identical to TRBD1. Germline V gives CDR1 LGHNA, CDR2 YSLEER. V shed 1 base, J shed 3 bases, and the junction held 8 bases outside the gene matches. This CDR3 region has 16 residues. For the CDR3, the DNA is TGCGCCAGCAGCCAAGGTCTAGGACAGGGTATCTACGAGCAGTACTTC. Its translation: CASSQGLGQGIYEQYF.

This chain uses TRBV24-1 with TRBJ2-5; TRBD2 might be the D (6 bases). The CDR3 covers 13 residues. Germline V gene lookup returns CDR1 KGHDR and CDR2 SFDVKD. V was clipped by 3 bases and J by 3 bases, with 7 bases between them. CDR3 nucleotide sequence: TGTGCCACCAGTGATCCGGGGGAAGAGACCCAGTACTTC. It is translated as CATSDPGEETQYF.

This clone has a handful of counts. This rearrangement joins TRBV4-3 to TRBJ1-2, with a possible D match to TRBD1 (5 bases). This CDR3 spans 15 amino acids. Trimming pared 3 bases from V and 2 bases from J, leaving 13 bases between. Germline V gene sequence: CDR1 LGHNA, CDR2 YSLEER. The CDR3 region is CASSQATGVNYGYTF. In DNA, the CDR3 is TGCGCCAGCAGCCAGGCCACAGGTGTAAACTATGGCTACACCTTC.

J is TRBJ2-5 and V is TRBV11-2; 7 positions agree with TRBD2. The CDR3 extends over 15 amino acids. The ends lost 5 bases at V and 0 bases at J; junction bases unmatched: 6. Germline CDR1 SGHAT, CDR2 FQNNGV. CDR3: CASSPMGGYQETQYF. CDR3 nucleotides: TGTGCCAGCAGCCCCATGGGGGGGTACCAAGAGACCCAGTACTTC.

V usage is TRBV7-2 and J usage is TRBJ2-1, with D possibly being TRBD2 (5 bases). CDR1 and CDR2 (germline): SGHTA, FQGNSA. The CDR3 runs 15 residues. V was shortened by 1 base and J by 4 bases, with 11 bases between the two germline ends. Written as DNA, the CDR3 is TGTGCCAGCAGCTTAGTTTCCGGGATATACAATGAGCAGTTCTTC. Protein: CASSLVSGIYNEQFF.

CDR3 nucleotide sequence: TGTGCCAGCCACGGGAGAAATCAGCCCCAGCATTTT. Protein sequence: CASHGRNQPQHF. The chain carries TRBV6-5 and TRBJ1-5, with D uncertain. The CDR3 consists of 12 residues. The germline CDR1 and CDR2 sequences are MNHEY and SVGAGI. Trimming shortened V by 8 bases and J by 4 bases, and 9 bases separated the two germline ends.

The chain joins TRBV6-6 to TRBJ2-1; D is unclear. The germline V gene has CDR1 MNHNY and CDR2 SVGAGI (reference sequence). The CDR3 covers 12 residues. The ends were cut back, 4 bases at V and 7 bases at J, with 8 bases in the middle. The CDR3 nucleotides read TGTGCCAGCAGTTTGATCGGGAATGAGCAGTTCTTC. Protein: CASSLIGNEQFF.

The sample holds one count of this clone. The gene calls are TRBV7-6 and TRBJ1-3; D perhaps matches TRBD1 (6 bases). Trimming took off 2 bases at V and 4 bases at J, with 15 bases between the two ends. This CDR3 region has 16 residues. Looked up from germline, CDR1 is SGHVS and CDR2 is FNYEAQ. CDR3 loop: CASSLMGMTGGNTIYF. In DNA form, the CDR3 reads TGTGCCAGCAGCTTAATGGGAATGACAGGAGGAAACACCATATATTTT.

The V gene is TRBV6-2 or TRBV6-3, the J gene TRBJ1-1; TRBD1 agrees at 11 bases. The V gene's germline CDR1 is MNHEY and CDR2 SVGEGT. The CDR3 has 14 amino acids. The ends lost 4 bases at V and 5 bases at J; junction bases unmatched: 3. The CDR3 protein is CASSSGQGGTEAFF. CDR3 coding DNA: TGTGCCAGCAGTTCGGGACAGGGGGGGACTGAAGCTTTCTTT.

This clone was seen more than once but under ten times. CDR3 bases: TGTGCCAGCAGCCCTCCTCAGGGGGCCCTGGCTAACTATGGCTACACCTTC. It translates to CASSPPQGALANYGYTF. The chain has TRBV28 and TRBJ1-2, with TRBD1 matching over 8 bases. The CDR3 totals 17 residues. V dropped 6 bases and J dropped 0; count of bases not matched to a gene: 12. Germline assignment: CDR1 MDHEN and CDR2 SYDVKM.

The chain uses TRBV15 and TRBJ2-3; TRBD2 might be the D (7 bases). The V end lost 3 bases, the J end lost 7 bases, and 14 bases lay between the germline ends. Germline values: CDR1 LNHNV, CDR2 YYDKDF (reference sequence). The CDR3 is made up of 14 amino acids. As DNA, the CDR3 is TGTGCCACCAGCAGCAGGGGACTACTCTATACGCAGTATTTT. It encodes CATSSRGLLYTQYF.

The chain joins TRBV15 to TRBJ2-3; D gene ambiguous. V lost 0 bases and J 4 bases, leaving 5 bases between the germline ends. This CDR3 region has 13 residues. CDR1 and CDR2 (germline): LNHNV, YYDKDF (reference sequence). CDR3 sequence: CATSRETPDTQYF. Written as DNA, the CDR3 is TGTGCCACCAGCAGAGAAACACCAGATACGCAGTATTTT.

The chain has TRBV2 and TRBJ1-6; the match to TRBD1 covers 7 bases. V was clipped by 9 bases and J by 7 bases; unmatched bases: 6. CDR1 is SNHLY, CDR2 FYNNEI, per germline. The CDR3 sequence is 13 residues long. Written as DNA, the CDR3 is TGTGCCAGTGGGACAGCAAAAAATTCACCCCTCCACTTT. Amino acids: CASGTAKNSPLHF.

This clone was seen once. V and J are TRBV5-5 and TRBJ2-7; TRBD2 matches at 14 bases. Losses at the gene ends were 5 bases for V and 2 bases for J; bases not matched to a gene: 9. The CDR3 spans 17 residues. The germline V gene has CDR1 SGHKS and CDR2 YYEKEE (reference sequence). CDR3: CASSKGTSGGWTYEQYF. The DNA for the CDR3 is TGTGCCAGCAGTAAAGGGACTAGCGGGGGATGGACCTACGAGCAGTACTTC.

The V gene is TRBV7-9, the J gene TRBJ2-4; perhaps TRBD2 as D (6 bases). Germline values: CDR1 SEHNR, CDR2 FQNEAQ (reference sequence). CDR3 length equals 18 residues. V was shortened by 1 base and J by 2 bases, with 18 bases between the two germline ends. This CDR3 is CASSLVRARDFSKNIQYF. CDR3 DNA sequence: TGTGCCAGCAGCTTAGTCCGTGCCAGGGACTTTTCCAAAAACATTCAGTACTTC. Full variable domain (missing parts from reference TRBV7-9 and TRBJ2-4): DTGVSQNPRHKITKRGQNVTFRCDPISEHNRLYWYRQTLGQGPEFLTYFQNEAQLEKSRLLSDRFSAERPKGSFSTLEIQRTEQGDSAMYLCASSLVRARDFSKNIQYFGAGTRLSVL.